This passage covers 11 T cell receptor beta chains from one sample sequenced in a study of shared clonotypes between healthy human individuals. Produced via immunoSEQ multiplex PCR; TCRdb's table is partial and in-frame only. The sample carries 400,000 to 500,000 clones, 76% recorded once. The sample was PBMCs. The receptors were sampled from a woman between 40 and 55 years old in good health. Some clones in this sample may be carry-over from other donors' samples.

In its sample, this clone was seen a few times. The CDR3 sequence is CASKSTGPEQFF. In DNA, the CDR3 is TGTGCCAGCAAATCGACGGGGCCCGAGCAGTTCTTC. The chain links TRBV28 to TRBJ2-1; D could derive from TRBD1 or TRBD2 (5 bases each). Trimming removed 7 bases from V and 10 bases from J, with 14 bases in between. Per germline, CDR1 MDHEN and CDR2 SYDVKM. This CDR3 contains 12 residues.

The chain is built from TRBV19 and TRBJ1-2; weak D call: TRBD1 (5 bases). CDR3 size: 14 residues. Germline CDR1 and CDR2: LNHDA and SQIVND (reference sequence). V was trimmed by 6 bases and J by 4 bases, leaving 15 bases between them. CDR3 nucleotide sequence: TGTGCCAGTAGCGCACAGGAGGACCCCTATGGCTACACCTTC. Translating it yields CASSAQEDPYGYTF.

The rearrangement links TRBV28 to TRBJ2-4, with D tentatively TRBD1 (6 bases). Per germline, CDR1 MDHEN and CDR2 SYDVKM. Between the trimmed V and J ends, which lost 5 bases and 8 bases, there was a span of 22 bases. This CDR3 is built from 16 residues. This CDR3 reads CASSPRSWTAVDIQYF. DNA of the CDR3: TGTGCCAGCAGTCCAAGGTCTTGGACAGCGGTGGACATTCAGTACTTC.

There are a few counts of this clone. The chain combines TRBV7-2 with TRBJ2-7; TRBD2 matches 11 bases. Germline V gene sequence: CDR1 SGHTA, CDR2 FQGNSA. The CDR3 spans 15 residues. With V trimmed by 1 base and J by 3 bases, 2 bases remained unmatched. The chain's CDR3 is CASSLVAGGIYEQYF. The CDR3 DNA follows: TGTGCCAGCAGCTTAGTAGCGGGAGGGATCTACGAGCAGTACTTC.

The count of this clone is one. The CDR3 here is CASSHPSGQPMNTEAFF. The CDR3 region has the DNA TGCGCCAGCAGCCACCCCTCGGGGCAGCCCATGAACACTGAAGCTTTCTTT. The rearrangement links TRBV5-1 to TRBJ1-1; possibly TRBD1 for D (5 bases). Trimming left V 4 bases short and J 0 bases short, with 19 bases between. CDR3 size: 17 residues. Germline CDR1 reads SGHRS; CDR2 reads YFSETQ.

Note on this clone: The sample contains more than one DNA sequence encoding this CDR3. The chain links TRBV7-9 to TRBJ2-7; D not resolved. Trimming left V 2 bases short and J 0 bases short, with 2 bases between. CDR3 size: 12 residues. Germline V CDR1 and CDR2: SEHNR, FQNEAQ (reference sequence). CDR3 coding DNA: TGTGCCAGCAGCTTATCCTCCTACGAGCAGTACTTC. Translated: CASSLSSYEQYF.

This chain uses TRBV7-2 with TRBJ2-1, with D perhaps TRBD2 (5 bases). CDR1 is SGHTA, CDR2 FQGNSA, per germline. This CDR3 contains 14 residues. Deletions cut 2 bases from V and 3 bases from J, with 8 bases between. CDR3 amino acids: CASSLRTFYNEQFF. The CDR3 bases are TGTGCCAGCAGCTTACGGACTTTCTACAATGAGCAGTTCTTC.

CDR3 sequence reads: CASSAEGTASEQYF. DNA for the CDR3: TGTGCCAGCAGTGCCGAAGGGACCGCCAGCGAGCAGTACTTC. The chain uses TRBV27 and TRBJ2-7; D tentatively fits TRBD1 or TRBD2 (5 bases each). From germline, CDR1 is MNHEY and CDR2 SMNVEV (reference sequence). V shed 5 bases and J shed 6 bases, with 17 bases lying between them. The CDR3 is 14 residues long.

The chain links TRBV18 to TRBJ1-5; 7 positions match TRBD1. CDR3 length equals 14 residues. Per germline, CDR1 KGHSH and CDR2 LQKENI. J gave up 10 bases and V 6 bases, and 12 bases lay outside the gene matches. This CDR3 is CASSADRTFRPQHF. The CDR3 nucleotides read TGTGCCAGCTCGGCGGACAGGACGTTTCGACCCCAGCATTTT.

The chain recombines TRBV2 with TRBJ1-3, with D possibly matching TRBD1 (5 bases). This CDR3 has 15 amino acids. Trimming pared 5 bases from V and 3 bases from J, leaving 14 bases between. The germline CDR1 and CDR2 sequences are SNHLY and FYNNEI. DNA for the CDR3: TGTGCCAGCAGTCTCGCGGGGGGTTTTGGAAACACCATATATTTT. It translates to CASSLAGGFGNTIYF.

The V gene is TRBV5-6, the J gene TRBJ2-5; 7 nucleotides line up with TRBD1. CDR3 length: 14 residues. V trimming: 4 bases; J trimming: 6 bases; junction bases outside the gene matches: 9. CDR1 and CDR2 from the germline V gene are SGHDT and YYEEEE. CDR3 loop: CASSPPGTEQTQYF. The CDR3 DNA reads as TGTGCCAGCAGCCCACCTGGGACAGAACAGACCCAGTACTTC.